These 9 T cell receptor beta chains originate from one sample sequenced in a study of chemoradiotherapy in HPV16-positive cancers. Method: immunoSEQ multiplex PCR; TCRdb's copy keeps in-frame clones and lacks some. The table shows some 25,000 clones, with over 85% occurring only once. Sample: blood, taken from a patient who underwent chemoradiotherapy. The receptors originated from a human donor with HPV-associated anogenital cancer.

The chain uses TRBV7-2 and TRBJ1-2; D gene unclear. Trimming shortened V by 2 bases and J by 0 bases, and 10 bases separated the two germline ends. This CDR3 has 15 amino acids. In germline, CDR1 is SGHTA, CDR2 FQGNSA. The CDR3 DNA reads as TGTGCCAGCAGCTTAAGGGCAGACACTAACTATGGCTACACCTTC. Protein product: CASSLRADTNYGYTF. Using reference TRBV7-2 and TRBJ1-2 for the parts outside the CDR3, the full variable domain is GAGVSQSPSNKVTEKGKDVELRCDPISGHTALYWYRQSLGQGLEFLIYFQGNSAPDKSGLPSDRFSAERTGGSVSTLTIQRTQQEDSAVYLCASSLRADTNYGYTFGSGTRLTVV.

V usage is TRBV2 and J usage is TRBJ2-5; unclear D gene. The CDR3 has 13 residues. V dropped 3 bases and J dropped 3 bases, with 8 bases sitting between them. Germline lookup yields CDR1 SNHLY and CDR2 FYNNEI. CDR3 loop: CASSDNSEETQYF. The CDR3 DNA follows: TGTGCCAGCAGTGATAACAGTGAAGAGACCCAGTACTTC.

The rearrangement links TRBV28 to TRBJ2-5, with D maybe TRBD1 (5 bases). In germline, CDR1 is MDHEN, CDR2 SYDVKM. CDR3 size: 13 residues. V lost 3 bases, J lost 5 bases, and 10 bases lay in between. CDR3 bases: TGTGCCAGCAGTTTGATGTCAGGGGAGACCCAGTACTTC. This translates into CASSLMSGETQYF.

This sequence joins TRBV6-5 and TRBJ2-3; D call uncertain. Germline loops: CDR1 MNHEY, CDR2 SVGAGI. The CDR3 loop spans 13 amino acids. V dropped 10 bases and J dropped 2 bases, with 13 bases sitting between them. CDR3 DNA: TGTGCCACCCGAAGGTCCTTCACAGATACGCAGTATTTT. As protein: CATRRSFTDTQYF.

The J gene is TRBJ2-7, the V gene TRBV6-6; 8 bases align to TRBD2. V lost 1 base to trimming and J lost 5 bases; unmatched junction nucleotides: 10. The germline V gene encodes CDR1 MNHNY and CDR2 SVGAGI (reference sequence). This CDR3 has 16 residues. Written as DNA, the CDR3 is TGTGCCAGCAGTTACTTAGCGGGACACGGGGCCGACGAGCAGTACTTC. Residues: CASSYLAGHGADEQYF.

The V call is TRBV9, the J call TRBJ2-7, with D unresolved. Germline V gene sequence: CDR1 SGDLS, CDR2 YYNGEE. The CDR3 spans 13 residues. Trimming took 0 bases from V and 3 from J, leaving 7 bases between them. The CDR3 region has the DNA TGTGCCAGCAGCGTAGTCCCCGGCTACGAGCAGTACTTC. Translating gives CASSVVPGYEQYF.

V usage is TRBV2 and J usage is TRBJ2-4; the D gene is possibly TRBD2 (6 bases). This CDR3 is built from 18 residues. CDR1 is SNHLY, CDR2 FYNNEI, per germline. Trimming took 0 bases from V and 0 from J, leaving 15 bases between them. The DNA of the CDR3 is TGTGCCAGCAGTGAAGCGCTAGGCGGGAATTTAGCCAAAAACATTCAGTACTTC. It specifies CASSEALGGNLAKNIQYF.

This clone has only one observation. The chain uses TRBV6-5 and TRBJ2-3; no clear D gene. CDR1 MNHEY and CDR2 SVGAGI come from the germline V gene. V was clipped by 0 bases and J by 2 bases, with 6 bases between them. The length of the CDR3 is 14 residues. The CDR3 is CASSYSTLTDTQYF. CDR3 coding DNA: TGTGCCAGCAGTTACTCGACCCTCACAGATACGCAGTATTTT.

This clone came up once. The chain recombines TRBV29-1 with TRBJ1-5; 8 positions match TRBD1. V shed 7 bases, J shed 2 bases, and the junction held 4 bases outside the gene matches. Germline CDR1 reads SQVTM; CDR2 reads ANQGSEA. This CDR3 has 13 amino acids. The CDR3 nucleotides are TGCAGCGCCGGACAGGGAGGCAATCAGCCCCAGCATTTT. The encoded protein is CSAGQGGNQPQHF. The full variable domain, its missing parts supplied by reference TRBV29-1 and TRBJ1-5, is SAVISQKPSRDICQRGTSLTIQCQVDSQVTMMFWYRQQPGQSLTLIATANQGSEATYESGFVIDKFPISRPNLTFSTLTVSNMSPEDSSIYLCSAGQGGNQPQHFGDGTRLSIL.